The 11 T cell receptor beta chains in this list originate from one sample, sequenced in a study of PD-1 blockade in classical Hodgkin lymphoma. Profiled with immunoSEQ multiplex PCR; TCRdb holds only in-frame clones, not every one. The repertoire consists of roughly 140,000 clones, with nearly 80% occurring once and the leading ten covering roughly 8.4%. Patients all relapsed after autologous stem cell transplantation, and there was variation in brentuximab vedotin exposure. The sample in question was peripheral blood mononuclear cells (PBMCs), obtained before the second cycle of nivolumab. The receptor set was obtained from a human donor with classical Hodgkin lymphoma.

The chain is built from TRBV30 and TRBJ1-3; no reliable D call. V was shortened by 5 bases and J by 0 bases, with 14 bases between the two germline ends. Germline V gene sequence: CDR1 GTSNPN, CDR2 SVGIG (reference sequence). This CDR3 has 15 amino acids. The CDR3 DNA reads TGTGCCTGGGTGGCCCGGACCTACTCTGGAAACACCATATATTTT. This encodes CAWVARTYSGNTIYF.

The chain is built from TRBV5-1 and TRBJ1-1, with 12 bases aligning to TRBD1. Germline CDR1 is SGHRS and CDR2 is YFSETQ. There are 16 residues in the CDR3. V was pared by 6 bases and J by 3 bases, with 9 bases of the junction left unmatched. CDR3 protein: CASTWDRGPSYTEAFF. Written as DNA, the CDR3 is TGCGCCAGCACCTGGGACAGGGGGCCCTCATACACTGAAGCTTTCTTT.

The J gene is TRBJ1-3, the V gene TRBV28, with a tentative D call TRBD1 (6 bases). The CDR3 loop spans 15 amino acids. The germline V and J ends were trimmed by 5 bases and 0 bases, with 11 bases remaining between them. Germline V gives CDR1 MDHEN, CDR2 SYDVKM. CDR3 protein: CASSIDRFSGNTIYF. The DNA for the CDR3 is TGTGCCAGCAGTATCGACAGGTTCTCTGGAAACACCATATATTTT.

The CDR3 nucleotides read TGTGCCAGCAGCCCCGGACATTGGACTAGCACCACAGATACGCAGTATTTT. This encodes CASSPGHWTSTTDTQYF. This chain links TRBV5-6 with TRBJ2-3; 8 bases agree with TRBD2. This CDR3 spans 17 amino acids. Trimming took 4 bases from V and 2 from J; bases not matched to a gene: 12. The germline V gene has CDR1 SGHDT and CDR2 YYEEEE.

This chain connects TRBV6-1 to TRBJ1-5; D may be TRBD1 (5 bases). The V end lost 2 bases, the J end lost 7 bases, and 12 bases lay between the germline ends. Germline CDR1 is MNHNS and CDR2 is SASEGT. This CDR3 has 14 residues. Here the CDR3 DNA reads TGTGCCAGCAGTGAATCGAGGGGAGACCAGCCCCAGCATTTT. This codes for CASSESRGDQPQHF.

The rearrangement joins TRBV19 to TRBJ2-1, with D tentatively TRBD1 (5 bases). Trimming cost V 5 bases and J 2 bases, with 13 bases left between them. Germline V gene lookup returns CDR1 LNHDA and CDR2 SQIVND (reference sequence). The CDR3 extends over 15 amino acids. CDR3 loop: CASSLNADTYNEQFF. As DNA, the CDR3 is TGTGCCAGTAGTCTTAATGCGGACACCTACAATGAGCAGTTCTTC.

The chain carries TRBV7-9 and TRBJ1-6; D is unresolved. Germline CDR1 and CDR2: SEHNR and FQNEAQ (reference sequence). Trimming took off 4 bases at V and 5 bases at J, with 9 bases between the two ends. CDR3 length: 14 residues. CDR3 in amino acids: CASSSAYDNSPLHF. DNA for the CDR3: TGTGCCAGCAGCTCCGCATATGATAATTCACCCCTCCACTTT.

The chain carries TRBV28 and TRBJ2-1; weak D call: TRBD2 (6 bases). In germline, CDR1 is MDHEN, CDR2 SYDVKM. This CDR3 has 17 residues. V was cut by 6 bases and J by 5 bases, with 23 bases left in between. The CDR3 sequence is CASSFQPGWTTDNEQFF. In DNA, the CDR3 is TGTGCCAGCAGCTTCCAACCGGGGTGGACTACAGACAATGAGCAGTTCTTC.

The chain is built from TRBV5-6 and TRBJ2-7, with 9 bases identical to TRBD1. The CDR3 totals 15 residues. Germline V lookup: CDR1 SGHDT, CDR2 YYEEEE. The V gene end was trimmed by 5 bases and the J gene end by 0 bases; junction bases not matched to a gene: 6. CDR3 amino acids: CASRPTGGASYEQYF. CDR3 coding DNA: TGTGCCAGCAGACCTACAGGGGGCGCCTCCTACGAGCAGTACTTC. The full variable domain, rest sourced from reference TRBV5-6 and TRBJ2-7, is DAGVTQSPTHLIKTRGQQVTLRCSPKSGHDTVSWYQQALGQGPQFIFQYYEEEERQRGNFPDRFSGHQFPNYSSELNVNALLLGDSALYLCASRPTGGASYEQYFGPGTRLTVT.

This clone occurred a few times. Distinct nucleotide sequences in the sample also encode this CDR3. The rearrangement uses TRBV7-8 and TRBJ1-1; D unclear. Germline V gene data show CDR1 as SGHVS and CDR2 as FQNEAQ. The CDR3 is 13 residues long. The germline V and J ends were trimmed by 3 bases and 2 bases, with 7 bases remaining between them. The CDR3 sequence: CASSLARNTEAFF. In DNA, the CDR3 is TGTGCCAGCAGCTTGGCGAGAAACACTGAAGCTTTCTTT.

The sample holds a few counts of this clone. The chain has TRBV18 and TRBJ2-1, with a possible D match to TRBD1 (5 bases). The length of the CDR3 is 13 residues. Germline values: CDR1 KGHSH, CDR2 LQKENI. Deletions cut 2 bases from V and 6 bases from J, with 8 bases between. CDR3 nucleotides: TGTGCCAGCTCACCAACAGGCCTCAATGAGCAGTTCTTC. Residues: CASSPTGLNEQFF.